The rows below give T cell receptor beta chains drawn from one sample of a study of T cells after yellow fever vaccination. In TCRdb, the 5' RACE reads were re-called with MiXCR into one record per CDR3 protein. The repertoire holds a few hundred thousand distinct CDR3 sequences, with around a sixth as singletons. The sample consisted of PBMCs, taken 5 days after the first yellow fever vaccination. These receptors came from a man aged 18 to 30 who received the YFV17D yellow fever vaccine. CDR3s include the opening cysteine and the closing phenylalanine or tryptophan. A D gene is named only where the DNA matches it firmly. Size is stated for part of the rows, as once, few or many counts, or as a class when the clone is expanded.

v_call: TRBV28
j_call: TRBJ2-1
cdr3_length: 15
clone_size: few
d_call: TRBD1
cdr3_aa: CASTSGDRKWLEQFF
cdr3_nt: TGTGCCAGCACATCAGGGGACAGAAAATGGCTTGAGCAGTTCTTC

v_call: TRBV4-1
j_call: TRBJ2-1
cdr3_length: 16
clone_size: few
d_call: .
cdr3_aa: CASSRGGLGSYNEQFF
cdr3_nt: TGCGCCAGCAGCCGAGGGGGGCTGGGCTCCTACAATGAGCAGTTCTTC

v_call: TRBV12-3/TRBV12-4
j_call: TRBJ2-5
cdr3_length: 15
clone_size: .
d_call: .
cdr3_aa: CASSFGGLVGETQYF
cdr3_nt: TGTGCCAGCAGTTTCGGAGGGCTGGTTGGAGAGACCCAGTACTTC

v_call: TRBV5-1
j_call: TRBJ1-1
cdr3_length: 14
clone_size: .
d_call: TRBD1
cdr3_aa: CASSPRTGESEAFF
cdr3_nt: TGCGCCAGCAGCCCCCGGACAGGGGAGTCTGAAGCTTTCTTT

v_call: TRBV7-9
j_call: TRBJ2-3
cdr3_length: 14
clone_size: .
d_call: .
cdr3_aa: CASSYFGSTDTQYF
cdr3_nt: TGTGCCAGCAGTTACTTTGGGTCCACAGATACGCAGTATTTT

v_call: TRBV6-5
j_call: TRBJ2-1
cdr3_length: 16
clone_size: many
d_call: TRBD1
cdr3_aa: CASSLEPGQGYNEQFF
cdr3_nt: TGTGCCAGCAGTCTAGAACCGGGACAGGGTTACAATGAGCAGTTCTTC

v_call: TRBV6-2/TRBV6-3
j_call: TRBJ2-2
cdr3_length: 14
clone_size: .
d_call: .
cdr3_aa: CASRSSGNTGELFF
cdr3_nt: TGTGCCAGCAGAAGTAGCGGTAACACCGGGGAGCTGTTTTTT

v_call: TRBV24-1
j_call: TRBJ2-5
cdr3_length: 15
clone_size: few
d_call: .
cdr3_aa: CATSDPKLGEETQYF
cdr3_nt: TGTGCCACCAGTGACCCAAAATTGGGCGAAGAGACCCAGTACTTC

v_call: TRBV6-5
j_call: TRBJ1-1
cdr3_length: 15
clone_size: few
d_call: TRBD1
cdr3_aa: CASSYSYRGNTEAFF
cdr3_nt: TGTGCCAGCAGTTACTCCTACAGGGGAAACACTGAAGCTTTCTTT

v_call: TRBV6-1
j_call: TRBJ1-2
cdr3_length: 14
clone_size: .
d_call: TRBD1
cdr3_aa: CASRATGRDYGYTF
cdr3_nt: TGTGCCAGCAGAGCGACAGGGCGGGACTATGGCTACACCTTC

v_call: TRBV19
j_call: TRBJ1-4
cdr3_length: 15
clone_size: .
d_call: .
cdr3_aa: CASSREDGNNEKLFF
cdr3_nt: TGTGCCAGTAGCCGGGAGGACGGAAACAATGAAAAACTGTTTTTT

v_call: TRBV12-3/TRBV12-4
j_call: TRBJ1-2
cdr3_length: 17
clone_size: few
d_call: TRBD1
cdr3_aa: CASSLGTGVQSNYGYTF
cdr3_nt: TGTGCCAGCAGTCTGGGGACAGGGGTCCAGTCGAACTATGGCTACACCTTC

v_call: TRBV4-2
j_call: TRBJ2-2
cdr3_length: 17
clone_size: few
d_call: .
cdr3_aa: CASSQGILGEHTGELFF
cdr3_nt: TGTGCCAGCAGCCAAGGAATATTGGGGGAGCACACCGGGGAGCTGTTTTTT

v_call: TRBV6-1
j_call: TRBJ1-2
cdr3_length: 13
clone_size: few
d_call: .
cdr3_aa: CASRATVNYGYTF
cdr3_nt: TGTGCCAGCAGAGCTACAGTGAACTATGGCTACACCTTC

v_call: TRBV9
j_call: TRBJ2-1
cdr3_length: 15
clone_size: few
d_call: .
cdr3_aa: CASSSEGDAYNEQFF
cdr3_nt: TGTGCCAGCAGCTCAGAAGGGGACGCCTACAATGAGCAGTTCTTC

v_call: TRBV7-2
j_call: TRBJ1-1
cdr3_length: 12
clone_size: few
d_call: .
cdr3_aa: CASSLRPFEAFF
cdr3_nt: TGTGCCAGCAGCTTAAGGCCGTTTGAAGCTTTCTTT

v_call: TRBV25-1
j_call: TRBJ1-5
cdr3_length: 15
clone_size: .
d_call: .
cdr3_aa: CASSGGQYSNQPQHF
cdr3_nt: TGTGCCAGCAGTGGGGGACAATATAGCAATCAGCCCCAGCATTTT

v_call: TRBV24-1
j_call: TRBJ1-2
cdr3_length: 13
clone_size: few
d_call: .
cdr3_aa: CATSEGPDYGYTF
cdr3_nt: TGTGCCACCAGTGAAGGTCCAGACTATGGCTACACCTTC

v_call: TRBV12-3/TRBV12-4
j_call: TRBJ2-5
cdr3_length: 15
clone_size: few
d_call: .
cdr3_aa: CASSPRGGLGETQYF
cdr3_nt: TGTGCCAGCAGCCCAAGGGGGGGGCTCGGTGAGACCCAGTACTTC

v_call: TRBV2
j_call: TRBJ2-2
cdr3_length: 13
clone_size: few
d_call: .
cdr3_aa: CASSDPGTGELFF
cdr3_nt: TGTGCCAGCAGTGACCCAGGCACCGGGGAGCTGTTTTTT

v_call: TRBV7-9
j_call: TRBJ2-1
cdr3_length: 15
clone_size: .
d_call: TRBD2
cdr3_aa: CASSLAGGLNNEQFF
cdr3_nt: TGTGCCAGCAGCTTGGCGGGGGGACTAAACAATGAGCAGTTCTTC

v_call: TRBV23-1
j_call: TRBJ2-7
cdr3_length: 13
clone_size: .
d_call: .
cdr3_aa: CATPGGVNYEQYF
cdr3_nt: TGCGCCACCCCCGGCGGGGTAAACTACGAGCAGTACTTC

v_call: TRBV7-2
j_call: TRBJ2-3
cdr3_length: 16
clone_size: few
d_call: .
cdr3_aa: CASSRLSTTSTDTQYF
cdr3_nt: TGTGCCAGCAGCCGACTATCTACAACTAGCACAGATACGCAGTATTTT

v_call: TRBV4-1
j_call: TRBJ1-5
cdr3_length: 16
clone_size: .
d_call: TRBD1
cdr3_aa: CASSQVGQGGYQPQHF
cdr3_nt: TGCGCCAGCAGCCAGGTTGGACAGGGGGGTTATCAGCCCCAGCATTTT

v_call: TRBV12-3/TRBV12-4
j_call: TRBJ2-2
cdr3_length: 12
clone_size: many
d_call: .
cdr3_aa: CATRPNTGELFF
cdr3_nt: TGTGCCACGCGACCGAACACCGGGGAGCTGTTTTTT

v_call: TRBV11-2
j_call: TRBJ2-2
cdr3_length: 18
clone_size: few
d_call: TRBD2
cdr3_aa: CASSLIHLAGGNTGELFF
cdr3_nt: TGTGCCAGCAGCTTAATTCATTTAGCGGGGGGTAACACCGGGGAGCTGTTTTTT

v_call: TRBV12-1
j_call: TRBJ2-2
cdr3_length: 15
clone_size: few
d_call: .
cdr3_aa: CASSFVGGDTGELFF
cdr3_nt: TGTGCCAGCAGCTTTGTGGGTGGCGACACCGGGGAGCTGTTTTTT

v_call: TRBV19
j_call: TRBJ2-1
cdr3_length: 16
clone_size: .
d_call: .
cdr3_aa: CATRQNLDFSYNEQFF
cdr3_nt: TGTGCCACTCGACAGAACCTAGATTTCTCCTACAATGAGCAGTTCTTC

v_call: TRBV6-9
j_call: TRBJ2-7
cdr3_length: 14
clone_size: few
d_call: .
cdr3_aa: CASSHTGLPYEQYF
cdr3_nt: TGTGCCAGCAGTCACACGGGTCTCCCTTACGAGCAGTACTTC

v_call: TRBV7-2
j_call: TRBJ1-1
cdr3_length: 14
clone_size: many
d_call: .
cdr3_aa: CASSLRTENTEAFF
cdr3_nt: TGTGCCAGCAGCTTGAGGACGGAGAACACTGAAGCTTTCTTT

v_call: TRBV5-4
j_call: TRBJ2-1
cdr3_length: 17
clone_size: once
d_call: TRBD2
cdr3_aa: CASSLRAGGPSYNEQFF
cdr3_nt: TGTGCCAGCAGCTTAAGAGCGGGGGGGCCCTCCTACAATGAGCAGTTCTTC

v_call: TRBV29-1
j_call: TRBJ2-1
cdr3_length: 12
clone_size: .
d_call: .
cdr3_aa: CSVVVSLNEQFF
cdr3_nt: TGCAGCGTTGTCGTCAGCTTAAATGAGCAGTTCTTC

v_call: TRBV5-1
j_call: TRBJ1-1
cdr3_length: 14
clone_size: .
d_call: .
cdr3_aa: CASSPRDRGTEAFF
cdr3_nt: TGCGCCAGCAGCCCGCGCGACAGAGGGACTGAAGCTTTCTTT

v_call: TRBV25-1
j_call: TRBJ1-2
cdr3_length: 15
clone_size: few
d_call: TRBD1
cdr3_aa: CASSSRQGAWYGYTF
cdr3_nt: TGTGCCAGCTCATCCCGACAGGGGGCATGGTATGGCTACACCTTC

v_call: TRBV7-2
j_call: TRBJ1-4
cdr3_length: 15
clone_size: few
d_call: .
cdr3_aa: CASSQGRARGEKLFF
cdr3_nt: TGTGCCAGCAGCCAAGGACGGGCTCGAGGTGAAAAACTGTTTTTT

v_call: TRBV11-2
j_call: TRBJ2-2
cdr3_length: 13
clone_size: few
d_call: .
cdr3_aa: CASSLDRSGELFF
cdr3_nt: TGTGCCAGCAGCTTAGATCGATCCGGGGAGCTGTTTTTT

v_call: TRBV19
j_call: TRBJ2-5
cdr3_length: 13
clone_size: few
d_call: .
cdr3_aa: CATALRVQETQYF
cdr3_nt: TGTGCCACAGCTCTCAGGGTTCAAGAGACCCAGTACTTC

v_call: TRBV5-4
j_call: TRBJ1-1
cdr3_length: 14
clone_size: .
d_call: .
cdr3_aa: CASSLESGSTEAFF
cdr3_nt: TGTGCCAGCAGCTTGGAGTCGGGATCCACTGAAGCTTTCTTT

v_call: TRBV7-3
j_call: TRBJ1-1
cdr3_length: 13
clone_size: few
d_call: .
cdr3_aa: CASSFSTDTEAFF
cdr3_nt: TGTGCCAGCAGCTTTTCCACTGACACTGAAGCTTTCTTT

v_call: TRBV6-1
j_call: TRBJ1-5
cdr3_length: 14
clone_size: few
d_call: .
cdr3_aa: CASSDDGSNQPQHF
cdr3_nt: TGTGCCAGCAGCGATGACGGTAGCAATCAGCCCCAGCATTTT

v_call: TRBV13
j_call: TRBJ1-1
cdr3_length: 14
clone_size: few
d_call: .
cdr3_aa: CASSSPRQSTEAFF
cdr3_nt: TGTGCCAGCAGCTCCCCCCGACAGAGCACTGAAGCTTTCTTT

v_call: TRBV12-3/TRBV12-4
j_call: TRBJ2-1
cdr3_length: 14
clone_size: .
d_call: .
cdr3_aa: CASSFGGLVDEQFF
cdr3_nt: TGTGCCAGCAGTTTCGGCGGCCTCGTAGATGAGCAGTTCTTC

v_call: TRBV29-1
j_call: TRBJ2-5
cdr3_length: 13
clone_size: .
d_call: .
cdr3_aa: CSAALQGRETQYF
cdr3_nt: TGCAGCGCCGCTCTACAGGGGAGGGAGACCCAGTACTTC

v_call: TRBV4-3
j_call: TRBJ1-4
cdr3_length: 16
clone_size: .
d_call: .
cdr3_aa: CASSLHWAGNGEKLFF
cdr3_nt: TGCGCCAGCAGCCTCCACTGGGCAGGGAACGGAGAAAAACTGTTTTTT

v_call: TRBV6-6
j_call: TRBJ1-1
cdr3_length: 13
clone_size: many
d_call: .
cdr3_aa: CASRPQGNTEAFF
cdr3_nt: TGTGCCAGCAGACCTCAGGGGAACACTGAAGCTTTCTTT

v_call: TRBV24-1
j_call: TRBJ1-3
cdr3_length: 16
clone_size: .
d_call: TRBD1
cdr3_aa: CATSDQGDGSGNTIYF
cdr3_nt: TGTGCCACCAGTGATCAGGGGGACGGCTCCGGAAACACCATATATTTT

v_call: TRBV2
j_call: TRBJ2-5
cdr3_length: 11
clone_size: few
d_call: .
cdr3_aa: CASRIVETQYF
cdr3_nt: TGTGCCAGCCGGATTGTAGAGACCCAGTACTTC

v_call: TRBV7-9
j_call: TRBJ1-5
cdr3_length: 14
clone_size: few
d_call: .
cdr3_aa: CASSLDLTPQPQHF
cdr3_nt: TGTGCCAGCAGCCTTGACTTAACCCCTCAGCCCCAGCATTTT

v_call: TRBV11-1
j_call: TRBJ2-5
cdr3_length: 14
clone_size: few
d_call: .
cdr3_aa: CASSIRGLQETQYF
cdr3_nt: TGTGCCAGCAGCATTCGGGGCCTACAAGAGACCCAGTACTTC

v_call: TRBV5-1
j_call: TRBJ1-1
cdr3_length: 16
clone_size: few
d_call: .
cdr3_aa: CASSSLPGVGDTEAFF
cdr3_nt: TGCGCCAGCAGCTCGTTGCCGGGGGTGGGGGACACTGAAGCTTTCTTT

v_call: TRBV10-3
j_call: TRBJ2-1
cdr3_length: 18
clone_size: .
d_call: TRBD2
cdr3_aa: CAISDPRRSGGAKNEQFF
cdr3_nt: TGTGCCATCAGTGACCCTCGTCGGAGCGGGGGGGCCAAGAATGAGCAGTTCTTC

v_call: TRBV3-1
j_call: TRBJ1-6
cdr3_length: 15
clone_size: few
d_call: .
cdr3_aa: CASSQATGRTSPLHF
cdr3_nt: TGTGCCAGCAGCCAAGCAACAGGGAGGACTTCACCCCTCCACTTT

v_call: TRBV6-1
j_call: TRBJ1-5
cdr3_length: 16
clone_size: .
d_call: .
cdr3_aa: CASIAGTTGVGGPQHF
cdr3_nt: TGTGCCAGCATCGCAGGTACGACGGGTGTAGGGGGGCCCCAGCATTTT

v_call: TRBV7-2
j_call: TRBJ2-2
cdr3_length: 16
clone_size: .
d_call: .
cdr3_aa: CASSARGGLFTGELFF
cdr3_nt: TGTGCCAGCAGCGCGAGAGGGGGACTCTTCACCGGGGAGCTGTTTTTT

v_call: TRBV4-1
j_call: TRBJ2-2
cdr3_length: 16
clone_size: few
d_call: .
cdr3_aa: CASSQDRVGVTGELFF
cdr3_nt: TGCGCCAGCAGCCAAGATCGGGTGGGGGTCACCGGGGAGCTGTTTTTT

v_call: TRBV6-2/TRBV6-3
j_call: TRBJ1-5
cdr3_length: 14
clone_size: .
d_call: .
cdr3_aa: CASSYAGGNQPQHF
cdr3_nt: TGTGCCAGCAGTTACGCTGGGGGCAATCAGCCCCAGCATTTT

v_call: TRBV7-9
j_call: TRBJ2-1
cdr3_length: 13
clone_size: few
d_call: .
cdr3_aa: CASSFKGWNEQFF
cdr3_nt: TGTGCCAGCAGCTTCAAGGGGTGGAATGAGCAGTTCTTC